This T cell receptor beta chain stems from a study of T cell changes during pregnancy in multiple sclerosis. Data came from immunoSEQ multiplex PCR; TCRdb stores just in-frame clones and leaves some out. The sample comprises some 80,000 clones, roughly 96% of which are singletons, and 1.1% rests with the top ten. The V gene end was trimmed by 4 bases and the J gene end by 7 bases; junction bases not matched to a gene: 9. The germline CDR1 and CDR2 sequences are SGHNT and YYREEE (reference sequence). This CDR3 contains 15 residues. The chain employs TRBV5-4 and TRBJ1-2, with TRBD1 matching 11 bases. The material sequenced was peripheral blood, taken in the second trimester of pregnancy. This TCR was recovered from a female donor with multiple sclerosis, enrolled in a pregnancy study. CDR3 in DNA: TGTGCCAGCAGCACCTGGACAGGGGGCCGGAGTGGCTACACCTTC. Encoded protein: CASSTWTGGRSGYTF.